This T cell receptor (beta chain) was found in a study of blood T cell repertoires in COVID-19 (dated by TCRdb to the early 2020s). Context from the whole study: Samples from collaborators originated in the United States, Italy and Spain and spanned both the acute and convalescent phases of COVID-19. The samples were drawn from two sources: the first 160 participants of the ongoing ImmuneRACE study, and 950 to 1,500 subjects contributed by 6 global collaborators. The dataset comprised deeply sampled blood TCRbeta repertoires from subjects exposed to, actively infected with, or recovered from COVID-19. The material from the prospective study consisted of cDNA or gDNA derived from T cells, B-cell-depleted T cells, or PBMCs. The repertoires were released in a freely available public database intended as a resource for research on the immune response to SARS-CoV-2. The sample metadata nearly always contained a de-identified subject ID, COVID-19 status, age in years and sex. Where available, HLA class I and class II types were obtained from metadata supplied by the sample provider rather than from assay-based typing. What the work shows at the level of the full study, not this receptor alone: The quantity of clinical and demographic metadata differed by source and by participant and was supplied without curation.

Trimming costs V 2 bases and J 4 bases, and their ends lie 12 bases apart. From the cysteine up to the phenylalanine, the CDR3 has a length of 14 residues. Only the CDR3 DNA is retained, 42 bases long and in frame from the first base. The germline V gene (reference sequence) supplies CDR1 SGHKS and CDR2 YYEKEE. TCRbeta CDR3 regions were amplified from genomic DNA by means of the immunoSEQ Assay, a bias-controlled multiplex PCR. In the source study's methods: Nucleated cell counts per sample were estimated from amplification of reference gene primers within the assay. Sequence reads were collapsed and filtered to measure the absolute abundance of every unique TCRbeta CDR3 rearrangement. For each sample, productive Simpson clonality was calculated as the square root of Simpson's diversity index across productive rearrangements. TCRdb took this table from immuneACCESS and kept in-frame rearrangements with V and J called. Such tables lack part of the clones; where checked against another copy, unresolved V genes explain under half of the gap, and the rest is unexplained. That table gives V, J and clone size, and the DNA gave D and trimming. This sample holds approximately 150,000 clones; roughly 85% were observed only once. Jointly, the top ten make up 2.5% to 4% of the sample.

Each collaborating institution followed its own protocols to collect whole blood in K2EDTA tubes. Collaborator samples were shipped for TCRbeta analysis as frozen whole blood, isolated PBMCs, or DNA extracted from either sample type. Concerning this clone itself: Its antigen specificity is not known. No quality values exist for individual bases; no much larger clone is one base distant.

The chain is made from TRBV5-5 and TRBJ1-1; the D gene is possibly TRBD1, with 6 bases matching. The clonotype originates from a man aged 65 to 85 with acute or convalescent COVID-19. The sample taken for sequencing was peripheral blood. The CDR3 reads as follows: CASSFGTLSTEAFF. The DNA sequence is given as TGTGCCAGCAGCTTCGGGACATTAAGCACTGAAGCTTTCTTT.